These 17 T cell receptor beta chains were all obtained from the same sample, sequenced in a study of cytomegalovirus exposure and HLA in healthy donors. Primers included in the PCR were 60 Vbeta and 13 Jbeta primers. TCRdb's copy holds only in-frame clones and misses some; the assay was immunoSEQ multiplex PCR. This table holds 120,000 to 150,000 clones, 64% found once. The source material was PBMCs. The receptors were sampled from a woman in her 30s in good health and CMV-seropositive.

The V and J genes are TRBV19 and TRBJ1-6; 10 bases are a match to TRBD1. V shed 5 bases, J shed 8 bases, and the junction held 6 bases outside the gene matches. Germline V gene lookup returns CDR1 LNHDA and CDR2 SQIVND (reference sequence). The CDR3 extends over 15 amino acids. CDR3 bases: TGTGCCAGTAGTGTCCCCGGGACAGGGGATTCACCCCTCCACTTT. As protein: CASSVPGTGDSPLHF.

The chain couples TRBV15 to TRBJ2-5; D possibly corresponds to TRBD2 (5 bases). V dropped 1 base and J dropped 5 bases, with 8 bases sitting between them. The germline V gene encodes CDR1 LNHNV and CDR2 YYDKDF (reference sequence). This CDR3 spans 13 amino acids. The CDR3 sequence: CATSRAERETQYF. Written as DNA, the CDR3 is TGTGCCACCAGCAGAGCCGAGCGGGAGACCCAGTACTTC.

This clone came up many times. The chain couples TRBV5-1 to TRBJ1-1, with D possibly TRBD1 on 6 matching bases. Trimming took off 0 bases at V and 3 bases at J, with 15 bases between the two ends. Germline V CDR1 and CDR2: SGHRS, YFSETQ. This CDR3 is 16 amino acids long. CDR3 amino acids: CASSLGQFRGDTEAFF. The CDR3 DNA is TGCGCCAGCAGCTTGGGGCAGTTCAGGGGTGACACTGAAGCTTTCTTT.

V usage is TRBV4-1 and J usage is TRBJ1-5, with D possibly TRBD1 on 5 matching bases. CDR1 and CDR2 from the germline V gene are MGHRA and YSYEKL. CDR3 length: 19 amino acids. Trimming removed 4 bases from V and 0 bases from J, with 22 bases in between. The CDR3 sequence is CASSPFRVLGDDSNQPQHF. For the CDR3, the DNA is TGCGCCAGCAGCCCGTTCAGGGTTCTGGGTGATGATAGCAATCAGCCCCAGCATTTT.

CDR3 nucleotides: TGTGCCAGCTCACGACAGGGGACGAACACTGAAGCTTTCTTT. It is translated as CASSRQGTNTEAFF. This sequence joins TRBV18 and TRBJ1-1, with 8 positions matching TRBD1. The CDR3 contains 14 residues. The germline V gene has CDR1 KGHSH and CDR2 LQKENI. V was pared by 4 bases and J by 1 base, with 2 bases of the junction left unmatched. Drawing the rest from reference TRBV18 and TRBJ1-1, the complete variable domain is NAGVMQNPRHLVRRRGQEARLRCSPMKGHSHVYWYRQLPEEGLKFMVYLQKENIIDESGMPKERFSAEFPKEGPSILRIQQVVRGDSAAYFCASSRQGTNTEAFFGQGTRLTVV.

This rearrangement joins TRBV5-5 to TRBJ1-2; D may be TRBD1 (6 bases). Germline CDR1 is SGHKS and CDR2 is YYEKEE (reference sequence). The CDR3 length is 14 residues. V was clipped by 3 bases and J by 1 base, with 10 bases between them. The CDR3 here is CASSSKTGNYGYTF. The CDR3 nucleotides are TGTGCCAGCAGCTCAAAGACAGGTAACTATGGCTACACCTTC.

A few counts support this clone. The genes are TRBV4-2 and TRBJ2-2; D gene uncertain. The V end was cut by 0 bases, the J end by 2 bases, with 7 bases between. The germline CDR1 and CDR2 sequences are LGHNA and YNFKEQ. The CDR3 length is 15 residues. The CDR3 region has the DNA TGTGCCAGCAGCCAAGAGGCGGCAAACACCGGGGAGCTGTTTTTT. Amino acid sequence: CASSQEAANTGELFF.

The chain combines TRBV7-2 with TRBJ2-7; TRBD2 is a possible D gene (5 bases). With 0 bases removed from V and 3 bases from J, the gap between germline ends came to 6 bases. The CDR3 covers 13 residues. Germline assignment: CDR1 SGHTA and CDR2 FQGNSA. Written as DNA, the CDR3 is TGTGCCAGCAGCTTAGCGAGGGACTACGAGCAGTACTTC. Its protein is CASSLARDYEQYF.

About this clone itself: This specimen includes other DNA sequences encoding the same CDR3. This chain uses TRBV25-1 with TRBJ1-2, with unresolved D. Looked up from germline, CDR1 is MGHDK and CDR2 is SYGVNS. The CDR3 has 12 residues. With 4 bases removed from V and 3 bases from J, the gap between germline ends came to 6 bases. CDR3 DNA: TGTGCCAGCAGTGCGGGAGACTATGGCTACACCTTC. Protein sequence: CASSAGDYGYTF.

This clone was picked up one time. The chain links TRBV6-5 to TRBJ2-7; D possibly corresponds to TRBD1 (5 bases). Germline loops: CDR1 MNHEY, CDR2 SVGAGI. This CDR3 has 14 amino acids. V lost 6 bases and J lost 0, with 12 bases in between. CDR3 region: CASRKTVSSYEQYF. The CDR3 DNA sequence: TGTGCCAGCAGAAAGACAGTAAGCTCCTACGAGCAGTACTTC.

This sequence joins TRBV19 and TRBJ2-1, with D perhaps matching TRBD2 (6 bases). The ends were cut back, 9 bases at V and 6 bases at J, with 15 bases in the middle. Germline values: CDR1 LNHDA, CDR2 SQIVND (reference sequence). The CDR3 has 13 amino acids. The CDR3 region is CASAPGLPNEQFF. The DNA of the CDR3 is TGTGCCAGCGCCCCGGGACTCCCCAATGAGCAGTTCTTC.

The gene calls are TRBV25-1 and TRBJ2-3; D is uncertain. Germline assignment: CDR1 MGHDK and CDR2 SYGVNS. The V gene lost 3 bases and the J gene lost 1 base, with 8 bases spanning the gap. This CDR3 is built from 14 residues. CDR3 DNA: TGTGCCAGCAGTGAGTGGCCACGCACAGATACGCAGTATTTT. It codes for CASSEWPRTDTQYF.

The chain has TRBV5-1 and TRBJ2-1, with a weak D call TRBD2 (5 bases). This CDR3 spans 16 amino acids. CDR1 SGHRS and CDR2 YFSETQ come from the germline V gene. The germline V and J ends were trimmed by 4 bases and 4 bases, with 18 bases remaining between them. CDR3 nucleotides: TGCGCCAGCAGCGAGGGAGCTTCTCTTCTTTACAATGAGCAGTTCTTC. It translates to CASSEGASLLYNEQFF.

This chain joins TRBV25-1 and TRBJ2-1, with TRBD1 matching over 10 bases. The CDR3 sequence is 15 residues long. J was trimmed by 6 bases and V by 5 bases; bases with no gene match: 7. CDR1 and CDR2 from the germline V gene are MGHDK and SYGVNS. The DNA for the CDR3 is TGTGCCAGCAGTCCCCCGGGACAGGGGTTCAATGAGCAGTTCTTC. Translation gives CASSPPGQGFNEQFF.

This chain joins TRBV9 and TRBJ1-6; 11 bases are a match to TRBD1. V trimming: 3 bases; J trimming: 9 bases; junction bases outside the gene matches: 5. The CDR3 contains 15 residues. Germline V gives CDR1 SGDLS, CDR2 YYNGEE. CDR3: CASSGGQGVGSPLHF. The CDR3 region has the DNA TGTGCCAGCAGCGGGGGACAGGGGGTTGGTTCACCCCTCCACTTT.

The genes are TRBV9 and TRBJ2-1; D might be TRBD2 (5 bases). V gave up 5 bases and J gave up 0 bases, with 12 bases separating them. This CDR3 region has 15 residues. Germline lookup yields CDR1 SGDLS and CDR2 YYNGEE. The CDR3 spells CASRSPGSSYNEQFF. DNA of the CDR3: TGTGCCAGCAGGTCCCCGGGGAGCTCCTACAATGAGCAGTTCTTC.

The rearrangement joins TRBV7-3 to TRBJ2-3; no firm D call. V dropped 5 bases and J dropped 1 base, with 10 bases sitting between them. The germline V gene has CDR1 SGHTA and CDR2 FQGTGA. This CDR3 contains 14 residues. CDR3 sequence reads: CASSPRGGTDTQYF. CDR3 coding DNA: TGTGCCAGCAGCCCCCGAGGAGGCACAGATACGCAGTATTTT. The entire variable domain, with the rest obtained from reference TRBV7-3 and TRBJ2-3, is as follows: GAGVSQTPSNKVTEKGKYVELRCDPISGHTALYWYRQSLGQGPEFLIYFQGTGAADDSGLPNDRFFAVRPEGSVSTLKIQRTERGDSAVYLCASSPRGGTDTQYFGPGTRLTVL.